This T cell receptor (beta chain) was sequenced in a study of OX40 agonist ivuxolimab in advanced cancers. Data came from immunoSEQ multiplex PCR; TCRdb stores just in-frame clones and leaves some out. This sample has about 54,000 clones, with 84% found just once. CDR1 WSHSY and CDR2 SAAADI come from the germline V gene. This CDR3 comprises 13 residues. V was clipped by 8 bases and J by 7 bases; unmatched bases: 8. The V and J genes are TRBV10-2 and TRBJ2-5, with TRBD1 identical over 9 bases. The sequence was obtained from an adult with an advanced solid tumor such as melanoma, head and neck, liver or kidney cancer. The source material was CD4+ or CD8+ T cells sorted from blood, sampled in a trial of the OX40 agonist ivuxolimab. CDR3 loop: CASSQGAERTQYF. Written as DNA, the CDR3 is TGCGCCAGCTCACAGGGGGCGGAAAGGACCCAGTACTTC.